This TCR beta chain was retrieved from a study of control samples from healthy donors and cancer patients. The CDR3 is 15 residues long. Germline V gives CDR1 MNHEY, CDR2 SVGAGI. Trimming at V came to 7 bases and at J to 8 bases, leaving 11 bases not matched to a gene. Method: immunoSEQ multiplex PCR; TCRdb's copy keeps in-frame clones and lacks some. The repertoire includes more than 65,000 clones, about 83% of them detected once, and approximately 14% sits in the top ten. This clone showed up just once. The receptor was isolated from a man in his 60s in good health. The chain is built from TRBV6-5 and TRBJ1-6, with 7 bases matching TRBD1. Sequencing used blood. CDR3 in amino acids: CASTWETGIHSPLHF. For the CDR3, the DNA is TGTGCCAGCACTTGGGAGACAGGGATTCATTCACCCCTCCACTTT.